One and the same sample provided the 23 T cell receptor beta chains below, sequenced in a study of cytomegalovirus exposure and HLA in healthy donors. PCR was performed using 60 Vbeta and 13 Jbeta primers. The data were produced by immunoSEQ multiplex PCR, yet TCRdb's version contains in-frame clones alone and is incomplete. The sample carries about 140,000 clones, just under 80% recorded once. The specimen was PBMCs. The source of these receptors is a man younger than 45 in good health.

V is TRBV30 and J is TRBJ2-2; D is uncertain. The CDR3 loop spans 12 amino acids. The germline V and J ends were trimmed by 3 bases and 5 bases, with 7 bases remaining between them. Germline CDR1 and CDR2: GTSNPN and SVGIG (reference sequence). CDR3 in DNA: TGTGCCTGGAGCCCTCGTACCGGGGAGCTGTTTTTT. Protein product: CAWSPRTGELFF.

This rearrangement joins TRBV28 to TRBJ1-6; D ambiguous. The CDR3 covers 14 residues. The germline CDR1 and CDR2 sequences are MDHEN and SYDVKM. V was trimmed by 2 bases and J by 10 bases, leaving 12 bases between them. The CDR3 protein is CASSLPDKLSPLHF. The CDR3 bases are TGTGCCAGCAGTTTACCCGACAAACTCTCACCCCTCCACTTT. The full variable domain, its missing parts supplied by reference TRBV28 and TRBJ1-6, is DVKVTQSSRYLVKRTGEKVFLECVQDMDHENMFWYRQDPGLGLRLIYFSYDVKMKEKGDIPEGYSVSREKKERFSLILESASTNQTSMYLCASSLPDKLSPLHFGNGTRLTVT.

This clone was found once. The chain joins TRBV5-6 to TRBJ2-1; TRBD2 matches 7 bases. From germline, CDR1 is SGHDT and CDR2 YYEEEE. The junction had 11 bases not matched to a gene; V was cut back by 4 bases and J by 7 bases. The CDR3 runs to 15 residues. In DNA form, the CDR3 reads TGTGCCAGCAGCACCAGCGGGACCCTTAGAAATGAGCAGTTCTTC. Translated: CASSTSGTLRNEQFF.

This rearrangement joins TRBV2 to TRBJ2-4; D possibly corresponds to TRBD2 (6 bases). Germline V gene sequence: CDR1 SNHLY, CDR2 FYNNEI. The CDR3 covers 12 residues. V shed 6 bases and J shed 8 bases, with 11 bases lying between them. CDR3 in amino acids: CASSPGSYIQYF. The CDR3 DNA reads TGTGCCAGCAGCCCCGGGAGTTACATTCAGTACTTC.

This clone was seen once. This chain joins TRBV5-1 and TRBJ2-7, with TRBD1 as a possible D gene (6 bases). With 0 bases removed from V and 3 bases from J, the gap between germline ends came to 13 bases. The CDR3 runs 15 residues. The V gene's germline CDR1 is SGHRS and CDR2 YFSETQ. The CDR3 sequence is CASSLASGHFYEQYF. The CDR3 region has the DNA TGCGCCAGCAGCTTGGCATCGGGACACTTCTACGAGCAGTACTTC.

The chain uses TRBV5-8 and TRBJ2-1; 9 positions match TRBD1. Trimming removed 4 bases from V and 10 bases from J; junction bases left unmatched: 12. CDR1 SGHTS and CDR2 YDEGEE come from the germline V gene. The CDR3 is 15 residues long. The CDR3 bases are TGTGCCAGCAGCAAGATCGGGACAGGGTCTCGGGAGCAGTTCTTC. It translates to CASSKIGTGSREQFF.

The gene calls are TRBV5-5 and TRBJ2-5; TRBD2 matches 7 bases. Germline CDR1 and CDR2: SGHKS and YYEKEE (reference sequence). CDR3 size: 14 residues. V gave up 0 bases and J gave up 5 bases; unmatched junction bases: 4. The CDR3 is CASSLVGGTETQYF. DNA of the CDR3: TGTGCCAGCAGCTTGGTCGGGGGGACGGAGACCCAGTACTTC.

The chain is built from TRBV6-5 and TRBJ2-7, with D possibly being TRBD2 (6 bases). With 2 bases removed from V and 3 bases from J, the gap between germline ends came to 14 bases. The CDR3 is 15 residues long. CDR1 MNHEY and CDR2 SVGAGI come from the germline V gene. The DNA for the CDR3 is TGTGCCAGCAGTTACCGGGACTCCGCTTTCTACGAGCAGTACTTC. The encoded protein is CASSYRDSAFYEQYF.

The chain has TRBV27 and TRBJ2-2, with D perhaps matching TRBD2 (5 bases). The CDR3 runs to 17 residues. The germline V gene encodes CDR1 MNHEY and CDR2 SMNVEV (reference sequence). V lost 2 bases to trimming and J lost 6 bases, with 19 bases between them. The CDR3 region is CASSLPPQEGPPGELFF. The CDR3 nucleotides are TGTGCCAGCAGTTTACCACCCCAAGAGGGCCCTCCCGGGGAGCTGTTTTTT.

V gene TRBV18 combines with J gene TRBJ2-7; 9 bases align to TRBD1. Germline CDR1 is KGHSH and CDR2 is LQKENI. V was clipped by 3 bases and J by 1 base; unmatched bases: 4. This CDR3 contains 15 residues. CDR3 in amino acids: CASSPGTGMSYEQYF. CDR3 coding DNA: TGTGCCAGCTCACCTGGGACAGGGATGTCCTACGAGCAGTACTTC.

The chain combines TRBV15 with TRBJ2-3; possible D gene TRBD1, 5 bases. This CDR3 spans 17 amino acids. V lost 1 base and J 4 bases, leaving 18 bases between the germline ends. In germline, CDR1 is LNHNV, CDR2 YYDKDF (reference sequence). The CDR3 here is CATSRGRTPKGADTQYF. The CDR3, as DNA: TGTGCCACCAGCAGAGGGCGGACCCCAAAAGGGGCAGATACGCAGTATTTT.

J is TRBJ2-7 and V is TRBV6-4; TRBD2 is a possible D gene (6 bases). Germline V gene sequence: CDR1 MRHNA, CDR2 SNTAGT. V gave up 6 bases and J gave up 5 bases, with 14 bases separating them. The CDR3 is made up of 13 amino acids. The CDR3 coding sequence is TGTGCCAGCAGAAAGGGCGGGATCGACGAGCAGTACTTC. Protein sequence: CASRKGGIDEQYF.

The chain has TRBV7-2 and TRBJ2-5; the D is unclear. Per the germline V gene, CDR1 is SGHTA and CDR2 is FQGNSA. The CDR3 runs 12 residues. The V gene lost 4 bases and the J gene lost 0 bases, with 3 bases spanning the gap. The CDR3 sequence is CASSSYQETQYF. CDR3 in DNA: TGTGCCAGCAGCTCGTACCAAGAGACCCAGTACTTC. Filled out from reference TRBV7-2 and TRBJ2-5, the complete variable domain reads GAGVSQSPSNKVTEKGKDVELRCDPISGHTALYWYRQSLGQGLEFLIYFQGNSAPDKSGLPSDRFSAERTGGSVSTLTIQRTQQEDSAVYLCASSSYQETQYFGPGTRLLVL.

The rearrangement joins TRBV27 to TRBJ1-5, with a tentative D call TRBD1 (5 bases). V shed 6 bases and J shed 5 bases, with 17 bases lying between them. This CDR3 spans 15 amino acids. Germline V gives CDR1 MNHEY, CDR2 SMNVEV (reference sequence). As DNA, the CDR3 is TGTGCCAGCAGCGTCAGGGTGGGTCTCGATCAGCCCCAGCATTTT. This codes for CASSVRVGLDQPQHF.

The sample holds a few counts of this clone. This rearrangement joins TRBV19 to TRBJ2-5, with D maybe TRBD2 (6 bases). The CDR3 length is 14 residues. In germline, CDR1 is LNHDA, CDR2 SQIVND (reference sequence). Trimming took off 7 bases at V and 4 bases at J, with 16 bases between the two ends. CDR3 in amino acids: CASKEGGALETQYF. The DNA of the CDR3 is TGTGCCAGTAAGGAGGGAGGAGCGTTAGAGACCCAGTACTTC.

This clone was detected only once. CDR3 nucleotide sequence: TGTGCCAGCAGTTACTCGGGACAGGGGGTTGAAAAACTGTTTTTT. Residues: CASSYSGQGVEKLFF. The chain employs TRBV6-5 and TRBJ1-4; 11 bases align to TRBD1. CDR3 length: 15 amino acids. Germline loops: CDR1 MNHEY, CDR2 SVGAGI. V lost 0 bases, J lost 7 bases, and 1 base stayed unmatched.

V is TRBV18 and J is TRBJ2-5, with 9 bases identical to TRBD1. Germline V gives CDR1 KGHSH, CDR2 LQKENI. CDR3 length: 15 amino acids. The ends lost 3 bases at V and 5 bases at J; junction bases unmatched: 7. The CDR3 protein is CASSPDRGGGETQYF. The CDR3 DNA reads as TGTGCCAGCTCACCGGACAGGGGTGGTGGGGAGACCCAGTACTTC.

In DNA form, the CDR3 reads TGTGCCAGCATTTTACGCGGAGATCTGAACACTGAAGCTTTCTTT. Its protein is CASILRGDLNTEAFF. The V call is TRBV6-6, the J call TRBJ1-1; D is undetermined. Germline CDR1 reads MNHNY; CDR2 reads SVGAGI (reference sequence). The length of the CDR3 is 15 residues. The V end lost 7 bases, the J end lost 0 bases, and 15 bases lay between the germline ends.

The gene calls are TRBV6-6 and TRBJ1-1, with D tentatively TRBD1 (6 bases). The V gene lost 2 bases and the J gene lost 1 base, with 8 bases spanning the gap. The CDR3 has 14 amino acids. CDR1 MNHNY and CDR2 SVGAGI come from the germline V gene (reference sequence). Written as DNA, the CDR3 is TGTGCCAGCAGTTACACGGACAGGAACACTGAAGCTTTCTTT. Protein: CASSYTDRNTEAFF.

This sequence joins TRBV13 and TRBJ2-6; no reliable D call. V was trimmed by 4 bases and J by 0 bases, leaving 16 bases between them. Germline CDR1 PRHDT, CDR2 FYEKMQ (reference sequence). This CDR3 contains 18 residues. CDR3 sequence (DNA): TGTGCCAGCAGCTCCCTTATGAGGCGGATCTCTGGGGCCAACGTCCTGACTTTC. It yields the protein CASSSLMRRISGANVLTF.

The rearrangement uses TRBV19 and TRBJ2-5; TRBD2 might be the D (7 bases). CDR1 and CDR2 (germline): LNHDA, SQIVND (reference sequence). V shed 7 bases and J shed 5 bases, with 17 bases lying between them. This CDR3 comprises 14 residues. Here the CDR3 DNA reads TGTGCCAGTACAATGGGGGGGGCTGGGGAGACCCAGTACTTC. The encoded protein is CASTMGGAGETQYF.

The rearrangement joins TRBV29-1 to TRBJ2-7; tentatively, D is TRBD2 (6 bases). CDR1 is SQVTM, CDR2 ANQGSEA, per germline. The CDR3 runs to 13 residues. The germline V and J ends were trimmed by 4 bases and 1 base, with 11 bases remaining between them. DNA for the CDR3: TGCAGCGTTGGGCGGGGCTTATCCTACGAGCAGTACTTC. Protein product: CSVGRGLSYEQYF.

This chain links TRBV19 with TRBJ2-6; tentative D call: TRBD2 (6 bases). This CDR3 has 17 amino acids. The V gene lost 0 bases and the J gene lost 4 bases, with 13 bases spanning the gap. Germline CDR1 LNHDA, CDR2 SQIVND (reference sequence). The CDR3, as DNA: TGTGCCAGTAGTATAGAATATGGAGGGGCCGGGGCCAACGTCCTGACTTTC. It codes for CASSIEYGGAGANVLTF.